This T cell receptor beta chain was profiled in a study of beta chain features in type 1 diabetes. Expressed TCRB transcripts got sequenced, as all isolated RNA was reverse transcribed. Measured with immunoSEQ multiplex PCR; TCRdb has only the in-frame clones, and not every one. The table records about 660,000 clones, 11% to 15% of them present only once. One heparinised draw of blood, averaging roughly 120 mL, came from each donor. It was via CD45RO/CCR7/CD25/CD127/CD95/CD27 that CD4+ naive, central memory, regulatory and stem cell-like memory cells were sorted. Whole-study results and caveats: TCRB CDR3 length was moderately but significantly reduced in all four CD4+ subsets of Type 1 diabetes patients. Possible PCR preference for shorter templates applied equally to patients and controls.

The germline CDR1 and CDR2 sequences are ENHRY and SYGVKD. CDR3 length: 14 amino acids. The ends were cut back, 6 bases at V and 0 bases at J, with 9 bases in the middle. For this clone: The antigen is not known.

This sequence originates from a man between 18 and 35 years old with type 1 diabetes. V gene TRBV10-3 combines with J gene TRBJ1-3; unclear D gene. Sequenced input: naive CD4+ T cells from blood. The CDR3 reads CAIRPDFSGNTIYF. The CDR3 DNA is TGTGCCATCAGGCCAGACTTCTCTGGAAACACCATATATTTT.